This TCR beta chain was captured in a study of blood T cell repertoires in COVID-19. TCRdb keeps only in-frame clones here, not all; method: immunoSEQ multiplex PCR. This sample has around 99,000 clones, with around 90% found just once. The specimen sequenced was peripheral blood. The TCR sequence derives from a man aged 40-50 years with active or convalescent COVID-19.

CDR3 bases: TGTGCCAGCAGCCCGGACAGGGGTAATGGCTACACCTTC. Protein product: CASSPDRGNGYTF. The rearrangement uses TRBV5-4 and TRBJ1-2, with 9 positions matching TRBD1. The ends lost 4 bases at V and 6 bases at J; junction bases unmatched: 4. The CDR3 has 13 residues. Germline-derived CDR1 and CDR2 are SGHNT and YYREEE (reference sequence).